What follows is one T cell receptor beta chain and its context. Its antigen is still unknown. This CDR3 is missing its conserved last phenylalanine or tryptophan, likely due to a read error. The DNA is omitted, as the CDR3 cannot be located on it reliably, and the CDR3 follows TCRdb's listing. The data are from a study of tumor-infiltrating lymphocytes in primary liver carcinoma. On the study more broadly: The tumors ranged from roughly 4 to 10 cm across and fell within stage T1-T3 N0M0. Findings of the study overall: Tumors reached a significantly greater top-250-clone fraction than blood did (p = 0.039). In tumor-adjacent and tumor-blood pairs, overlap was lower than in tumor region pairs.

Both RNA and DNA were isolated together from roughly 20-30 mg of bulk tissue that had not been sorted. Patients had primary liver carcinoma treated by surgical resection. The CDR3 has 11 amino acids, counting both end residues. Germline loops: CDR1 SQVTM, CDR2 ANQGSEA. Constant-region priming of around 500 ng total RNA yielded TCR beta cDNA. Slightly modified ARM-PCR, run as three nested multiplex PCR rounds, produced the TCR beta libraries. In the first two PCR rounds, TRBV1-TRBV30 forward primers were paired with a C-beta reverse primer, and each round lasted roughly 9 cycles. Using its own MiXCR run on the multiplex PCR reads, TCRdb lists one record per CDR3 protein. The data show some 120,000 distinct CDR3 sequences, with around two thirds seen just once and approximately 9.7% held by the top ten.

Sample: liver tumor tissue from sampling region 1. Described subset: tumor region T1, superior pole. The rearrangement uses TRBV29-1 and TRBJ1-2; the table's D call, TRBD1, has no DNA check behind it. The receptor was derived from a woman aged 55-69 years with primary liver carcinoma and hepatitis B virus infection. The chain's CDR3 is CSVARGTGPSL.